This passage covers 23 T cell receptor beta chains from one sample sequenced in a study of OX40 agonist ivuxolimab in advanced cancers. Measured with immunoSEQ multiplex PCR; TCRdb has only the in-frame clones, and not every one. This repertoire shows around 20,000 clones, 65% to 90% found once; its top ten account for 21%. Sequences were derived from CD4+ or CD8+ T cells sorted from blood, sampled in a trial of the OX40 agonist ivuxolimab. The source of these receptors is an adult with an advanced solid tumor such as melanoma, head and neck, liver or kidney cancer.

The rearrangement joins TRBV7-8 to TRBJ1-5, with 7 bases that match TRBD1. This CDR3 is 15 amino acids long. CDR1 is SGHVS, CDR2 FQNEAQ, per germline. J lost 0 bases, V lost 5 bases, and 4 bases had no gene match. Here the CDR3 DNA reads TGTGCCAGCAGCGGGACAGACTATAGCAATCAGCCCCAGCATTTT. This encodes CASSGTDYSNQPQHF.

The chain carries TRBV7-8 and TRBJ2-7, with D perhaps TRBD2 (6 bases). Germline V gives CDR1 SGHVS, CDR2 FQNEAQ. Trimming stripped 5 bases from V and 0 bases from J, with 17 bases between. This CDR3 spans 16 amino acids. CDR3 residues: CASSPRGGKGSYEQYF. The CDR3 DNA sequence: TGTGCCAGCAGCCCTCGTGGGGGGAAGGGCTCCTACGAGCAGTACTTC.

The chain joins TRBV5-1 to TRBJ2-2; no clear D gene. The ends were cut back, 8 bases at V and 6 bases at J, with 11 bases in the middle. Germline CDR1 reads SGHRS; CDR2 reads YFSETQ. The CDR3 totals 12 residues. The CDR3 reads CASANRPGELFF. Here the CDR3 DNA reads TGCGCCAGTGCCAACAGACCCGGGGAGCTGTTTTTT.

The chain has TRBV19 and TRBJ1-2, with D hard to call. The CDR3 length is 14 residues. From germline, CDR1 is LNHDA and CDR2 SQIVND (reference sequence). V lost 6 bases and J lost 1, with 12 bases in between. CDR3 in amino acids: CASSTYDDNYGYTF. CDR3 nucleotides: TGTGCCAGTAGCACTTACGACGATAACTATGGCTACACCTTC.

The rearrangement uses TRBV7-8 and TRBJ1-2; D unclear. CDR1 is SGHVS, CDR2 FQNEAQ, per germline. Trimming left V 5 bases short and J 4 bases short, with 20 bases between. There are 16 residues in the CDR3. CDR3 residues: CASSPLYPVSSYGYTF. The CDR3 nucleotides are TGTGCCAGCAGCCCCCTCTATCCCGTAAGCAGCTATGGCTACACCTTC.

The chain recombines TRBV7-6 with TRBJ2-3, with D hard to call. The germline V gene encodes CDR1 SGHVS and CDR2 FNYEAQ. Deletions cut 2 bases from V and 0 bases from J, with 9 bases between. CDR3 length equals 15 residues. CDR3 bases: TGTGCCAGCAGCTTACTCAGCCCTAGCACAGATACGCAGTATTTT. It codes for CASSLLSPSTDTQYF.

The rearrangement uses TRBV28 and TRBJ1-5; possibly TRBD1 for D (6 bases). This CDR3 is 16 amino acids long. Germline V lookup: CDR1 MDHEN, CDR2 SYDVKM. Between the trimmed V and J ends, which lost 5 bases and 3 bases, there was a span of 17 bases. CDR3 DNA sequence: TGTGCCAGCAGTGGGGTCTACGAGGGGGTCAATCAGCCCCAGCATTTT. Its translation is CASSGVYEGVNQPQHF.

CDR3 sequence (DNA): TGTGCCAGCAGCTATTTACGCGGGGGCAATGAGCAGTTCTTC. Translating gives CASSYLRGGNEQFF. The genes are TRBV11-2 and TRBJ2-1, with TRBD2 matching over 7 bases. The trim removed 4 bases at V and 6 bases at J, leaving 6 bases unmatched. The CDR3 is 14 residues long. Germline assignment: CDR1 SGHAT and CDR2 FQNNGV.

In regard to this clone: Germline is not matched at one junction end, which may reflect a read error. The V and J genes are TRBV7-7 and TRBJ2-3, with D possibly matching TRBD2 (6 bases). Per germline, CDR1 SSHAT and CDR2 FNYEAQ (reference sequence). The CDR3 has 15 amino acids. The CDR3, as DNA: TGTGCTAGCAGCTTAGCGCCGGGAGGCACAGATACGCAGTATTTT. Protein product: CASSLAPGGTDTQYF.

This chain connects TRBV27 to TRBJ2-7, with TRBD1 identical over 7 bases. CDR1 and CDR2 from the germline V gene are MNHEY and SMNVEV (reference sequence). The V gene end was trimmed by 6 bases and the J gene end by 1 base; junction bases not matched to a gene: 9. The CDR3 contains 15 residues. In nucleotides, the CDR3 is TGTGCCAGCAGATGGGGGACAGCCTTATCCTACGAGCAGTACTTC. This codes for CASRWGTALSYEQYF.

The CDR3 DNA follows: TGTGCCAGTAGTACCACACCCGCAGGGAACTACGAGCAGTACTTC. Amino acid sequence: CASSTTPAGNYEQYF. This chain connects TRBV19 to TRBJ2-7; D is perhaps TRBD1 (5 bases). Germline V gene data show CDR1 as LNHDA and CDR2 as SQIVND (reference sequence). This CDR3 is 15 amino acids long. Trimming left V 4 bases short and J 3 bases short, with 16 bases between.

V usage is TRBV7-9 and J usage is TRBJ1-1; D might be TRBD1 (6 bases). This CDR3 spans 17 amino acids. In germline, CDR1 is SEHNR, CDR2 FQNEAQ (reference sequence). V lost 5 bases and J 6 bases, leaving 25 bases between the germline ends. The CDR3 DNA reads TGTGCCAGCAGCCCAACCCCAGGGGCGCTGGCGGAGCCTGAAGCTTTCTTT. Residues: CASSPTPGALAEPEAFF.

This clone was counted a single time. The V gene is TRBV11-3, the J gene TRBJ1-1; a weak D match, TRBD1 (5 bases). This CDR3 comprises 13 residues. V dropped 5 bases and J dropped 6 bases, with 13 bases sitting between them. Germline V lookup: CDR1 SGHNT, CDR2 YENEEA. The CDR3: CASSLGPFAEAFF. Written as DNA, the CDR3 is TGTGCCAGCAGCCTGGGGCCTTTCGCTGAAGCTTTCTTT.

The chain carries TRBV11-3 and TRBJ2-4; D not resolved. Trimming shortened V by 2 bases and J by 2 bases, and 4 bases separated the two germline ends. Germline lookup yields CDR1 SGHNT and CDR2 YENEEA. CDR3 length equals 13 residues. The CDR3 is CASSLNPKNIQYF. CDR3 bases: TGTGCCAGCAGCTTAAATCCCAAAAACATTCAGTACTTC.

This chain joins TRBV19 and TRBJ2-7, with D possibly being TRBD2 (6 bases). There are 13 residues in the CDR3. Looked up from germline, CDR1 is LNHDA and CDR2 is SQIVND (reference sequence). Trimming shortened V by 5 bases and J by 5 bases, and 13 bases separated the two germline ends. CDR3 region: CASSAGTVNEQYF. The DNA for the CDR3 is TGTGCCAGTAGTGCGGGGACGGTGAACGAGCAGTACTTC. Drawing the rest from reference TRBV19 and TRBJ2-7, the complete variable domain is DGGITQSPKYLFRKEGQNVTLSCEQNLNHDAMYWYRQDPGQGLRLIYYSQIVNDFQKGDIAEGYSVSREKKESFPLTVTSAQKNPTAFYLCASSAGTVNEQYFGPGTRLTVT.

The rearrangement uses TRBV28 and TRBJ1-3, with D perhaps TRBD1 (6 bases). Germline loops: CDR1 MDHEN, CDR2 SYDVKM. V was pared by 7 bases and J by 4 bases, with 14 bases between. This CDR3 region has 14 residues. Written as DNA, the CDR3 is TGTGCCAGCACCACCGGGACATCCGGAAACACCATATATTTT. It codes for CASTTGTSGNTIYF.

This CDR3 reads CASSFLTGIQETQYF. The CDR3 DNA follows: TGTGCCAGCAGCTTCCTCACAGGGATCCAAGAGACCCAGTACTTC. V is TRBV5-5 and J is TRBJ2-5; maybe TRBD1 (6 bases). V was clipped by 2 bases and J by 1 base, with 12 bases between them. Germline values: CDR1 SGHKS, CDR2 YYEKEE (reference sequence). The CDR3 is made up of 15 amino acids.

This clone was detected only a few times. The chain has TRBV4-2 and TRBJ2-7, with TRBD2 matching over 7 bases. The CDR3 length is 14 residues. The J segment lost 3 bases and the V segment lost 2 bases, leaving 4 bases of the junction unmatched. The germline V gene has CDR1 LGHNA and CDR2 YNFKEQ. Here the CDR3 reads CASSQSSGNYEQYF. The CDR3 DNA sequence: TGTGCCAGCAGCCAATCCAGCGGGAACTACGAGCAGTACTTC.

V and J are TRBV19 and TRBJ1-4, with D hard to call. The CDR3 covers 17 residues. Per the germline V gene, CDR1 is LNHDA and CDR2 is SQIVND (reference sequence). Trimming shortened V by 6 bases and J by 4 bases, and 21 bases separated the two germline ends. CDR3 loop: CASSSHRGGRLNEKLFF. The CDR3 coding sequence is TGTGCCAGTAGCTCTCACCGAGGAGGCAGACTTAATGAAAAACTGTTTTTT. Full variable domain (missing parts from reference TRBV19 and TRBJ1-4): DGGITQSPKYLFRKEGQNVTLSCEQNLNHDAMYWYRQDPGQGLRLIYYSQIVNDFQKGDIAEGYSVSREKKESFPLTVTSAQKNPTAFYLCASSSHRGGRLNEKLFFGSGTQLSVL.

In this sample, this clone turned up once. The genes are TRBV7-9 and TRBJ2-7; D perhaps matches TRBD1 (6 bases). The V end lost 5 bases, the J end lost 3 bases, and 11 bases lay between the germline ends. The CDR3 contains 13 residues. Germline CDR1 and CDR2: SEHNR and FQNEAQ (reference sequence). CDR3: CASSRTVNYEQYF. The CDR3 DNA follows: TGTGCCAGCAGCCGGACAGTGAACTACGAGCAGTACTTC.

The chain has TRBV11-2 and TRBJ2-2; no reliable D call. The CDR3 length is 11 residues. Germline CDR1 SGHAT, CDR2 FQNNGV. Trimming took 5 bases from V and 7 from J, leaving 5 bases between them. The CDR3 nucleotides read TGTGCCAGCAGCGGCCTCGGGGAGCTGTTTTTT. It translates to CASSGLGELFF.

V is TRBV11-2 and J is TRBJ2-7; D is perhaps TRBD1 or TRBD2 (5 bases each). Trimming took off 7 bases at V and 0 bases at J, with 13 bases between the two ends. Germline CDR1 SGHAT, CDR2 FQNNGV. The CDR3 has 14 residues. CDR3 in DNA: TGTGCCAGCAAATGGGACCCTGGCTCCTACGAGCAGTACTTC. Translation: CASKWDPGSYEQYF.

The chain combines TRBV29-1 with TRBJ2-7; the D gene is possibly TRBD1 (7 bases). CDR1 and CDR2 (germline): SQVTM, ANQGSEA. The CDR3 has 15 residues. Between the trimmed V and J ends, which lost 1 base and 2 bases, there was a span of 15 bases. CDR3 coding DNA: TGCAGCGTTGAAGTGAGGCCAGGGGGGACCTACGAGCAGTACTTC. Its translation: CSVEVRPGGTYEQYF.